The 4 T cell receptor beta chains listed next were all sequenced from one sample in a study of blood T cell repertoires in COVID-19. Some clones are missing from TCRdb's copy, which holds only in-frame ones; the method was immunoSEQ multiplex PCR. The sample shows about 120,000 clones, more than 70% of them seen only once. The sequenced material came from peripheral blood. Receptors originate from a woman aged 70 to 79 who had recovered from COVID-19.

The chain couples TRBV7-8 to TRBJ2-5; 9 bases fit TRBD1. The CDR3 length is 15 residues. Germline V gene data show CDR1 as SGHVS and CDR2 as FQNEAQ. Unmatched junction bases numbered 6, after V lost 3 bases and J lost 4 bases. The CDR3 spells CASSFLDRGGETQYF. The CDR3 nucleotides are TGTGCCAGCAGCTTCCTAGACAGGGGGGGAGAGACCCAGTACTTC.

This rearrangement joins TRBV7-2 to TRBJ2-7; perhaps TRBD2 as D (7 bases). Germline CDR1 and CDR2: SGHTA and FQGNSA. V lost 6 bases and J lost 7, with 22 bases in between. CDR3 length: 15 amino acids. CDR3 amino acids: CASRPGGGYPQEQYF. CDR3 sequence (DNA): TGTGCCAGCAGGCCGGGGGGCGGGTACCCCCAGGAGCAGTACTTC. Full variable domain (outside the CDR3, taken from reference TRBV7-2 and TRBJ2-7): GAGVSQSPSNKVTEKGKDVELRCDPISGHTALYWYRQSLGQGLEFLIYFQGNSAPDKSGLPSDRFSAERTGGSVSTLTIQRTQQEDSAVYLCASRPGGGYPQEQYFGPGTRLTVT.

V usage is TRBV18 and J usage is TRBJ2-7, with a possible D match to TRBD2 (5 bases). This CDR3 contains 15 residues. Germline V CDR1 and CDR2: KGHSH, LQKENI. The V gene lost 1 base and the J gene lost 7 bases, with 17 bases spanning the gap. The CDR3 coding sequence is TGTGCCAGCTCACCACGGCCTAGCTCATCCGGAGAGCAGTACTTC. It is translated as CASSPRPSSSGEQYF.

The chain carries TRBV6-5 and TRBJ1-5; maybe TRBD1 (5 bases). Germline CDR1 and CDR2: MNHEY and SVGAGI. V lost 8 bases and J lost 1, with 12 bases in between. This CDR3 has 14 residues. The CDR3 sequence: CASGRGGSNQPQHF. CDR3 bases: TGTGCCAGCGGGAGGGGTGGGAGCAATCAGCCCCAGCATTTT.